The clone carrying this TCR beta chain was recorded at least ten times. The target antigen is unknown. Sequencing involved patients with CD8+CD57+ cell expansion previously shown by flow cytometry. All participating patients were living with severe acquired aplastic anemia. This sample stems from a study of CD8+CD57+ T cells in acquired aplastic anemia. On the study more broadly: Sorted CD4+ and CD8+ cells gave an average of approximately 3.1 ug of DNA.

Broader study findings: The number of CD8+ CDR3 sequences shared by patients and controls was under 35.

J lost 11 bases, V lost 4 bases, and 7 bases had no gene match. The CDR3 is 13 amino acids. In germline, CDR1 is GTSNPN, CDR2 SVGIG (reference sequence). TCR beta VDJ and CDR3 profiling used genomic DNA as template. TCRdb re-derived calls from the reads in MiXCR, one entry per CDR3 protein. This table holds around 200,000 distinct CDR3 sequences, around 45% found once. The chain uses TRBV30 and TRBJ1-6; 8 nucleotides align to TRBD1. Sequenced input: sorted CD4+, CD8+, or CD8+CD57+ T cells (not recorded which) from PBMCs. The receptor was derived from a human donor with aplastic anemia. As DNA, the CDR3 is TGTGCCTGGACCGGACAGGGTCGACCACCCCTCCACTTT. It yields the protein CAWTGQGRPPLHF.